This T cell receptor (beta chain) was retrieved from a study of T cell responses to AZD1222 COVID-19 vaccine. Comments on this clone: Its antigen is still unknown.

Study-level findings and limits: Clonal diversity was possibly underestimated, and white British individuals and females predominated among donors. No repertoire was sampled before or during the peak T cell response, only after it. Spike-specific TCR breadth rose after two AZD1222 doses, and depth rose as well.

Produced via immunoSEQ multiplex PCR; TCRdb's table is partial and in-frame only. The data hold 150,000 to 250,000 clones, with under 95% observed a single time. The germline V gene has CDR1 MGHDK and CDR2 SYGVNS. V lost 6 bases and J 0 bases, leaving 14 bases between the germline ends. CDR3 length: 15 residues. This chain uses TRBV25-1 with TRBJ1-1; D gene unclear. The sample consisted of peripheral blood, taken 28 days after the second AZD1222 dose. The sequence derives from an adult who received the AZD1222 COVID-19 vaccine. The CDR3 sequence is CASSKLSTLNTEAFF. The CDR3 DNA is TGTGCCAGCAGCAAACTCTCCACCTTGAACACTGAAGCTTTCTTT.